Here is one T cell receptor beta chain with its context. Its target is not known. Sequencing followed a ViraFEST assay step that expanded antigen-specific CD4+ T cells with viral peptide pools. The culture ran for under eleven days, and then CD4+ T cells were isolated. Each participant was given two doses of one vaccine (BNT162b2 or mRNA-1273). A half-medium replacement with IL-2 medium was carried out on days 3 and 7. Data came from immunoSEQ multiplex PCR; TCRdb stores just in-frame clones and leaves some out. The repertoire holds about 72,000 clones, with 81% as singletons. Germline assignment: CDR1 LGHDT and CDR2 YNNKEL (reference sequence). The germline V and J ends were trimmed by 6 bases and 4 bases, with 15 bases remaining between them. This CDR3 contains 14 residues. The data derive from a study of vaccination effects on CD4 cells after COVID-19. Overall study findings and caveats: Only a few convalescent patients and no early post-infection timepoints featured in the study. At late timepoints after vaccination, vaccine- and infection-induced clones shrank markedly.

This sample comprised CD4+ T cells from PBMCs cultured with HCoV-229E spike peptides, obtained after COVID-19 vaccination. The sequence was collected from a human donor who received a COVID-19 vaccine. The chain combines TRBV3-1 (or the pseudogene TRBV3-2) with TRBJ1-1; D possibly corresponds to TRBD1 (6 bases). The CDR3 region is CASRPQGLGTEAFF. CDR3 in DNA: TGTGCCAGCAGGCCACAGGGTTTAGGCACTGAAGCTTTCTTT.